This T cell receptor beta chain appears in the sequencing data of a study of cytomegalovirus exposure and HLA in healthy donors. Assay used: immunoSEQ multiplex PCR; TCRdb lists only in-frame clones, some missing. The sample includes under 200,000 clones, roughly 89% of them seen just once. Germline trimming cut 1 base from V and 0 bases from J; bases unmatched to any gene: 7. CDR3 length: 19 residues. Germline V gene sequence: CDR1 SGHVS, CDR2 FQNEAQ. This TCR derives from a man between 18 and 35 years old in good health and CMV-seropositive. Sequencing used PBMCs. The rearrangement joins TRBV7-8 to TRBJ2-1; 12 nucleotides line up with TRBD2. CDR3 in amino acids: CASSLVRTSGKSSYNEQFF. The CDR3 bases are TGTGCCAGCAGCTTAGTTAGGACTAGCGGGAAGAGCTCCTACAATGAGCAGTTCTTC.